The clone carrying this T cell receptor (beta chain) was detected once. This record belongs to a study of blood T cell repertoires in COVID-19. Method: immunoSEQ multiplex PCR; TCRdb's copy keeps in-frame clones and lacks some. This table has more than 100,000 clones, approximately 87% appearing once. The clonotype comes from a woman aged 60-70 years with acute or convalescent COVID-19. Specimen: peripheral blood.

The CDR3 here is CASSLDVGGIEQFF. CDR3 in DNA: TGTGCCAGCAGCTTAGATGTCGGGGGGATTGAGCAGTTCTTC. The chain uses TRBV11-2 and TRBJ2-1; 7 bases are shared with TRBD2. Per germline, CDR1 SGHAT and CDR2 FQNNGV. The CDR3 totals 14 residues. Losses at the gene ends were 0 bases for V and 9 bases for J; bases not matched to a gene: 5. The full variable domain, in which reference TRBV11-2 and TRBJ2-1 provide the parts outside the CDR3, is EAGVAQSPRYKIIEKRQSVAFWCNPISGHATLYWYQQILGQGPKLLIQFQNNGVVDDSQLPKDRFSAERLKGVDSTLKIQPAKLEDSAVYLCASSLDVGGIEQFFGPGTRLTVL.